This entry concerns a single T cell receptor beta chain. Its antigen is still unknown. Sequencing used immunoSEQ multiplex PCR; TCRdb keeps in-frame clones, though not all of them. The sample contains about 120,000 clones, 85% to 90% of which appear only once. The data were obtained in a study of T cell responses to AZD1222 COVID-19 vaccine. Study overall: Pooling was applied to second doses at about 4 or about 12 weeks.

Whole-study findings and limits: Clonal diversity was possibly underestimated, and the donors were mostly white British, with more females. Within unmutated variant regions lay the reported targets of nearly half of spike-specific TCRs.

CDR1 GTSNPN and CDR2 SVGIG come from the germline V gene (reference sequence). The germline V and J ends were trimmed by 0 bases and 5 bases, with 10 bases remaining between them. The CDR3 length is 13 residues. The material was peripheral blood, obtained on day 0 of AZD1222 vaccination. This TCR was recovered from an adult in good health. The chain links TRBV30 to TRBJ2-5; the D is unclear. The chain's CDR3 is CAWSVQFRETQYF. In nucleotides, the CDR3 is TGTGCCTGGAGTGTACAATTTCGGGAGACCCAGTACTTC.